Described below is a single TCR beta chain sequence and its context. The data were taken from a study of Graves' ophthalmopathy and Graves' hyperthyroidism. Between the trimmed V and J ends, which lost 4 bases and 5 bases, there was a span of 12 bases. The CDR3 has 14 residues. Germline CDR1 and CDR2: MNHEY and SVGAGI. The authors amplified TCR beta CDR3 regions, and they did so from RNA transcripts for repertoire sequencing. HTBI-primed RT-PCR formed the first round, and a multiplex PCR formed the second. TCRdb recomputed calls from the multiplex PCR reads with MiXCR, one row per CDR3 protein. The data hold about 700,000 distinct CDR3 sequences, with roughly two fifths observed a single time.

The receptor was isolated from an adult man with Graves' ophthalmopathy. The sequencing sample was made of peripheral blood. The gene calls are TRBV6-5 and TRBJ1-3, with D unresolved. CDR3 bases: TGTGCCAGCAGTTCGCTACCCCTTCGAAACACCATATATTTT. It encodes CASSSLPLRNTIYF.